This T cell receptor beta chain comes out of a study of response to subunit inactivated influenza vaccine. Trimming left V 0 bases short and J 1 base short, with 8 bases between. The CDR3 is 15 residues long. Germline V gene data show CDR1 as SGHRS and CDR2 as YFSETQ. TCRdb passed the RT-PCR reads through MiXCR, listing each CDR3 protein once. The sample contains 630,000 or so distinct CDR3 sequences, 15% to 19% of which appear only once. To note about this clonotype: Its antigen is undetermined.

Study-level findings and limits: The authors offered the suggestion that each seasonal influenza vaccination recruits few new T cells.

The sequences come from PBMCs from blood, collected approximately 12 days after vaccination. This TCR was sampled from a man in his fifties who received an inactivated influenza vaccine. The chain joins TRBV5-1 to TRBJ2-1; D gene ambiguous. CDR3: CASSLAMGSYNEQFF. The CDR3 DNA follows: TGCGCCAGCAGCTTGGCCATGGGTTCCTACAATGAGCAGTTCTTC. The variable domain in full, completed from reference TRBV5-1 and TRBJ2-1, reads KAGVTQTPRYLIKTRGQQVTLSCSPISGHRSVSWYQQTPGQGLQFLFEYFSETQRNKGNFPGRFSGRQFSNSRSEMNVSTLELGDSALYLCASSLAMGSYNEQFFGPGTRLTVL.